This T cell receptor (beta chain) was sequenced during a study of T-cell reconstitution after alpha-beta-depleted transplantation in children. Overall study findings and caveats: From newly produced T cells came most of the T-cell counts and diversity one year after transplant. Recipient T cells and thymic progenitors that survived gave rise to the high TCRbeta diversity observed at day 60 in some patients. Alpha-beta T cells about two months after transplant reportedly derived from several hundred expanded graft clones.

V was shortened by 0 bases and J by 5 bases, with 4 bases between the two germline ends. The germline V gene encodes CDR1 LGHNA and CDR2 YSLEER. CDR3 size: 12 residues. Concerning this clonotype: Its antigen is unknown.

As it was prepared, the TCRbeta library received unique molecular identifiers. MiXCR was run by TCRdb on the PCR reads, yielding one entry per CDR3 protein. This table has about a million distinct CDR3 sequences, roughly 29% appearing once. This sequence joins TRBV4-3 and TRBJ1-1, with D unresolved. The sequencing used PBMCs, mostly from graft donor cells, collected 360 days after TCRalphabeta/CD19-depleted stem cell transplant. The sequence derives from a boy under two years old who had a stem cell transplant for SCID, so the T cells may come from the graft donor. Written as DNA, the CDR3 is TGCGCCAGCAGCCAAGATGGTACTGAAGCTTTCTTT. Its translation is CASSQDGTEAFF.